Each of the 5 T cell receptor beta chains below was sequenced from the same sample in a study of blood T cell repertoires in COVID-19. This table comes from immunoSEQ multiplex PCR, and its TCRdb copy is limited to in-frame clones, with some not included. The sample shows about 350,000 clones, about 90% of them seen only once. The sample taken for sequencing was PBMCs or T cells enriched from blood (not recorded which). Receptors originate from a woman aged 30 to 39 who had recovered from COVID-19.

This clone was observed a few times. The rearrangement links TRBV7-2 to TRBJ1-3, with D maybe TRBD1 (6 bases). CDR3 length equals 15 residues. The V end was cut by 4 bases, the J end by 4 bases, with 14 bases between. Germline CDR1 SGHTA, CDR2 FQGNSA. Written as DNA, the CDR3 is TGTGCCAGCAGCTCAGACACAGGGAGCGGAAACACCATATATTTT. Translating it yields CASSSDTGSGNTIYF.

The chain is built from TRBV10-3 and TRBJ1-6, with a possible D match to TRBD1 (5 bases). With 3 bases removed from V and 9 bases from J, the gap between germline ends came to 12 bases. Germline CDR1 reads ENHRY; CDR2 reads SYGVKD. The CDR3 consists of 14 residues. CDR3 amino acids: CAISDGQGFSPLHF. The CDR3 DNA reads TGTGCCATCAGTGACGGGCAGGGTTTTTCACCCCTCCACTTT.

V usage is TRBV7-2 and J usage is TRBJ2-3; no definite D call. The CDR3 has 15 amino acids. Deletions cut 1 base from V and 1 base from J, with 9 bases between. Germline V gene sequence: CDR1 SGHTA, CDR2 FQGNSA. The CDR3: CASSLVWLRTDTQYF. The CDR3 DNA reads TGTGCCAGCAGCTTAGTGTGGCTCCGCACAGATACGCAGTATTTT.

This clone was observed a few times. V is TRBV12-3 or TRBV12-4 and J is TRBJ1-1, with D uncertain. V was trimmed by 7 bases and J by 5 bases, leaving 14 bases between them. There are 13 residues in the CDR3. CDR3 bases: TGTGCCAGCATCCGAACTGGAGGTACTGAAGCTTTCTTT. Protein sequence: CASIRTGGTEAFF.

This chain uses TRBV7-9 with TRBJ2-1; D call uncertain. CDR1 and CDR2 (germline): SEHNR, FQNEAQ (reference sequence). This CDR3 comprises 13 residues. Trimming took 1 base from V and 8 from J, leaving 9 bases between them. CDR3 loop: CASSLVVQHEQFF. In nucleotides, the CDR3 is TGTGCCAGCAGCTTAGTTGTACAGCATGAGCAGTTCTTC. Together with reference TRBV7-9 and TRBJ2-1, the CDR3 gives the full variable domain: DTGVSQNPRHKITKRGQNVTFRCDPISEHNRLYWYRQTLGQGPEFLTYFQNEAQLEKSRLLSDRFSAERPKGSFSTLEIQRTEQGDSAMYLCASSLVVQHEQFFGPGTRLTVL.